Detailed here is one T cell receptor beta chain. Sequenced by immunoSEQ multiplex PCR; TCRdb stores in-frame clones only, minus some. Of some 150,000 clones listed, just under 85% were seen once; the top ten hold 3% to 3.5%. Germline V gives CDR1 SGHRS, CDR2 YFSETQ. This CDR3 has 14 amino acids. Trimming removed 4 bases at V and 4 bases at J, with 15 bases between. This sample was taken from a study of blood T cell repertoires in COVID-19. The chain is built from TRBV5-1 and TRBJ2-7; TRBD2 might be the D (6 bases). Sequenced input: peripheral blood. This receptor was identified in a woman older than 75 with acute or convalescent COVID-19. The CDR3 DNA is TGCGCCAGCAGCCCGGCGGCCCGGGAGTACGAGCAGTACTTC. It is translated as CASSPAAREYEQYF.